The T cell receptor beta chain under discussion was sequenced for a study of blood T cell repertoires in COVID-19. This clone has only one observation. In the original workflow: Nucleated cell number was recorded as an estimate derived from reference gene primer amplification. Assay: immunoSEQ multiplex PCR; the TCRdb copy retains only in-frame clones and omits some. V, J and clone size reflect that table, while D and trimming were determined from the DNA. The data contain 250,000 or so clones, more than 75% of them singletons. Per germline, CDR1 KGHDR and CDR2 SFDVKD. This CDR3 comprises 11 residues. The ends were cut back, 10 bases at V and 1 base at J, with 4 bases in the middle.

This clonotype was obtained from a man aged 40-49 years with active or convalescent COVID-19. V usage is TRBV24-1 and J usage is TRBJ2-1; no firm D call. The source material was peripheral blood. The CDR3 loop is CATSSYNEQFF. As DNA, the CDR3 is TGTGCCACTTCTTCCTACAATGAGCAGTTCTTC.